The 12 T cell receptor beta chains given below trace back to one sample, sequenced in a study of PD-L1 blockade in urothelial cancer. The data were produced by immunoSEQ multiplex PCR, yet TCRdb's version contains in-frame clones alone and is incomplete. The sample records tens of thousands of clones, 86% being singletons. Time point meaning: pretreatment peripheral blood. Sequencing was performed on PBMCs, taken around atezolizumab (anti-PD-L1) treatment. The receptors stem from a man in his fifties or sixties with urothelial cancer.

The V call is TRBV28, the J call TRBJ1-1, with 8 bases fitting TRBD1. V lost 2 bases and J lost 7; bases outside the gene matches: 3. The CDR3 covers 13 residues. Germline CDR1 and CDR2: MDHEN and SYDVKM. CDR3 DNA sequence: TGTGCCAGCAGTTTACAAACAGGGGGTGAAGCTTTCTTT. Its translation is CASSLQTGGEAFF.

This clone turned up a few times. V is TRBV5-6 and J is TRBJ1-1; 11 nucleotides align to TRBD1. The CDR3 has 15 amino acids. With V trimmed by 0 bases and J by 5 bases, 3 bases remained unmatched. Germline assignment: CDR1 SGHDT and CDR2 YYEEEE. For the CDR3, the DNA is TGTGCCAGCAGCTTGGGAGGGACAGGGGGTACTGAAGCTTTCTTT. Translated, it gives CASSLGGTGGTEAFF.

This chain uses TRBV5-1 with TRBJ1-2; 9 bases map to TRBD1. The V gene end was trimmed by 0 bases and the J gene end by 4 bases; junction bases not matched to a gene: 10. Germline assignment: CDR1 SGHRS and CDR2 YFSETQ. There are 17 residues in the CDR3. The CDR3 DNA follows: TGCGCCAGCAGCTTGGCGGGGTCGATGACAGGGGGCTATGGCTACACCTTC. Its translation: CASSLAGSMTGGYGYTF.

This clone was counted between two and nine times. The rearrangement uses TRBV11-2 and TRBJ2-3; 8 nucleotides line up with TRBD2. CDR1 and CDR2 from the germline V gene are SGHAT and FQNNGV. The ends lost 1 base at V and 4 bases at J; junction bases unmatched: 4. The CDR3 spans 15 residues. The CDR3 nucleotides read TGTGCCAGCAGCTTAGTCGGGGGGGTTTCAGATACGCAGTATTTT. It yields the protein CASSLVGGVSDTQYF.

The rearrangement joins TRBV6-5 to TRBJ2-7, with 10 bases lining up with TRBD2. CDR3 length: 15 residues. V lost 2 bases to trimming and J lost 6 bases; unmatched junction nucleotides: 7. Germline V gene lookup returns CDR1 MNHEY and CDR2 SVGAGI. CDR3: CASSYELAGEVEQYF. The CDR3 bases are TGTGCCAGCAGTTACGAGCTAGCGGGGGAGGTCGAGCAGTACTTC.

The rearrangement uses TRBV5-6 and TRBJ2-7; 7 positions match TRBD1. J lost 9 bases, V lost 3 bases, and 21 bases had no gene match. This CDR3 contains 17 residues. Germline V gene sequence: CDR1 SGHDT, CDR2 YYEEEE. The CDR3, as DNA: TGTGCCAGCAGCTATCCTTGGGACAGACGGACACTATCAGGGCAGTACTTC. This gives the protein CASSYPWDRRTLSGQYF.

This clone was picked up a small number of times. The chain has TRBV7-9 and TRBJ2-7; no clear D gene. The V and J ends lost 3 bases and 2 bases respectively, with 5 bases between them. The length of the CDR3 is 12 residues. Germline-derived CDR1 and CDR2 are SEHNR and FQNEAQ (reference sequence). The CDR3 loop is CASSFEAYEQYF. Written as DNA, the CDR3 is TGTGCCAGCAGCTTCGAGGCCTACGAGCAGTACTTC.

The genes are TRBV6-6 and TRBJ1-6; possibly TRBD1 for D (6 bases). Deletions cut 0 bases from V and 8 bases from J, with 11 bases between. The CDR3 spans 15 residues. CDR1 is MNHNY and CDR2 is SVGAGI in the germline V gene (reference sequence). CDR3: CASSYSARGDSPLHF. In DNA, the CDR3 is TGTGCCAGCAGTTACTCGGCCAGGGGTGATTCACCCCTCCACTTT.

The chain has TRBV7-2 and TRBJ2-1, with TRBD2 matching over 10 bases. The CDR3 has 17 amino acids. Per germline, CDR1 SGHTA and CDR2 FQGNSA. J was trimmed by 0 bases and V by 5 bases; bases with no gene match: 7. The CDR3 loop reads CASSGPGLASSYNEQFF. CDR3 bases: TGTGCCAGCAGCGGACCGGGACTAGCGAGCTCCTACAATGAGCAGTTCTTC.

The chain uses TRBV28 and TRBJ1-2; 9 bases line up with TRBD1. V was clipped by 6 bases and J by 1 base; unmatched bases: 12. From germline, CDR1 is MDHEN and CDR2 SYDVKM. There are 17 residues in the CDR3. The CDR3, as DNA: TGTGCCAGCAGCCACAGGGGGCCTCTAAACCTTAACTATGGCTACACCTTC. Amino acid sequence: CASSHRGPLNLNYGYTF.

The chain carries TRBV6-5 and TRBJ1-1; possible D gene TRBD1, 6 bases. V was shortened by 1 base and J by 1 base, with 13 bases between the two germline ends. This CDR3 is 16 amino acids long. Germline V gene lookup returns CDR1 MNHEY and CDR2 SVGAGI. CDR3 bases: TGTGCCAGCAGTTACTTAGGCCGGGGGGCGAACACTGAAGCTTTCTTT. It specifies CASSYLGRGANTEAFF.

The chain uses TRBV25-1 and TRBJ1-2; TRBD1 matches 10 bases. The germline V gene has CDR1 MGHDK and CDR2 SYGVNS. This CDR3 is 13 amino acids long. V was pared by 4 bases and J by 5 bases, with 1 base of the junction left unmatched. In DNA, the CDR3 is TGTGCCAGCAGTGCGGGACAGGGGTATGGCTACACCTTC. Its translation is CASSAGQGYGYTF.